This is a list of T cell receptor beta chains from one sample in a study of a mutant IDH1 vaccine in newly diagnosed glioma. Produced via immunoSEQ multiplex PCR; TCRdb's table is partial and in-frame only. Of 39,000 or so clones detected, 75% to 85% appear once; the ten largest clones hold less than 6.5%. No antigen is known for these receptors. This specimen was PBMCs, taken from a glioma patient whose treatment included an IDH1 peptide vaccine. Receptors were obtained from a man aged 40-49 years with glioma. Both conserved end residues are part of each CDR3. D genes are given only for firm matches. Clone size is shown for a subset of rows, as once, few, many or a class of expanded clone.

V	J	size	length	D	CDR3	DNA
TRBV2	TRBJ2-1	NA	15	TRBD2	CASSRLAGGNNEQFF	TGTGCCAGCTCCAGACTAGCGGGGGGGAACAATGAGCAGTTCTTC
TRBV10-2	TRBJ2-5	NA	16	TRBD2	CASRGRERGSEETQYF	TGCGCCAGCAGGGGCCGGGAGCGGGGGAGTGAAGAGACCCAGTACTTC
TRBV27	TRBJ1-5	medium-sized	14	NA	CASRPDIPNQPQHF	TGTGCCAGCAGACCGGACATACCAAATCAGCCCCAGCATTTT
TRBV29-1	TRBJ1-3	NA	15	NA	CSVVGQGSSGNTIYF	TGCAGCGTTGTCGGGCAAGGAAGCTCTGGAAACACCATATATTTT
TRBV30	TRBJ1-1	few	11	NA	CAWWDRAEAFF	TGTGCCTGGTGGGACCGGGCTGAAGCTTTCTTT
TRBV14	TRBJ1-1	NA	14	NA	CASSQVSGTTEAFF	TGTGCCAGCAGCCAAGTTAGCGGGACGACTGAAGCTTTCTTT
TRBV6-6	TRBJ1-3	NA	16	TRBD1	CASTQPGTANGNTIYF	TGTGCCAGCACCCAACCTGGGACAGCTAATGGAAACACCATATATTTT
TRBV4-2	TRBJ2-7	once	14	NA	CASSQERVSYEQYF	TGTGCCAGCAGCCAAGAGAGGGTTTCCTACGAGCAGTACTTC
TRBV19	TRBJ2-7	once	14	NA	CASSIVPDAHEQYF	TGTGCCAGTAGTATTGTCCCAGATGCCCACGAGCAGTACTTC
TRBV6-5	TRBJ1-2	NA	12	NA	CASSYNGDGYTF	TGTGCCAGCAGTTACAACGGGGATGGCTACACCTTC
TRBV11-2	TRBJ1-1	NA	14	NA	CASSLYGMNTEAFF	TGTGCCAGCAGCTTATACGGGATGAACACTGAAGCTTTCTTT
TRBV5-1	TRBJ1-4	few	15	TRBD1	CASRPLGQINEKLFF	TGCGCCAGCAGACCCCTGGGACAGATTAATGAAAAACTGTTTTTT
TRBV13	TRBJ2-5	NA	14	NA	CASSLGQLQETQYF	TGTGCCAGCAGCTTAGGACAGCTCCAAGAGACCCAGTACTTC
TRBV20-1	TRBJ1-1	NA	11	NA	CSGLLNTEAFF	TGCAGTGGGCTCTTGAACACTGAAGCTTTCTTT
TRBV2	TRBJ1-2	NA	15	NA	CASSETDSAYYGYTF	TGTGCCAGCAGTGAGACGGATTCGGCGTACTATGGCTACACCTTC
TRBV27	TRBJ1-2	NA	14	TRBD1	CASRQTGGNYGYTF	TGTGCCAGCAGGCAGACAGGGGGGAACTATGGCTACACCTTC
TRBV27	TRBJ2-7	NA	17	NA	CASSFTPQPVNSYEQYF	TGTGCCAGCAGTTTCACCCCGCAGCCTGTAAACTCCTACGAGCAGTACTTC
TRBV10-1	TRBJ1-2	NA	13	NA	CASSAQANYGYTF	TGCGCCAGCAGTGCCCAAGCTAACTATGGCTACACCTTC
TRBV27	TRBJ2-7	NA	15	TRBD1	CASKPGGPGVYEQYF	TGTGCCAGTAAGCCAGGGGGCCCAGGAGTCTACGAGCAGTACTTC
TRBV27	TRBJ2-1	NA	13	NA	CASSLRADNEQFF	TGTGCCAGCAGTTTGAGGGCAGACAATGAGCAGTTCTTC
TRBV18	TRBJ1-4	NA	13	NA	CASFQGGNEKLFF	TGTGCCAGCTTCCAGGGTGGGAATGAAAAACTGTTTTTT
TRBV4-1	TRBJ1-2	NA	14	NA	CASSQGIGLYGYTF	TGCGCCAGCAGCCAGGGGATTGGCCTCTATGGCTACACCTTC
TRBV29-1	TRBJ2-1	NA	14	TRBD2	CSVGLRLAGGEQFF	TGCAGCGTTGGGCTGCGGCTAGCGGGGGGTGAGCAGTTCTTC
TRBV9	TRBJ2-3	NA	15	NA	CASSVAGRATDTQYF	TGTGCCAGCAGCGTAGCGGGCAGGGCGACAGATACGCAGTATTTT
TRBV2	TRBJ2-5	NA	12	NA	CASRGVSETQYF	TGTGCCAGCAGGGGGGTCTCAGAGACCCAGTACTTC
TRBV9	TRBJ1-6	once	13	NA	CASSATGNSPLHF	TGTGCCAGCAGCGCAACAGGAAATTCACCCCTCCACTTT
TRBV30	TRBJ1-4	few	13	TRBD1	CACMTGAGEKLFF	TGTGCCTGCATGACAGGGGCTGGTGAAAAACTGTTTTTT
TRBV6-1	TRBJ2-2	NA	13	TRBD1	CASRPTGTGELFF	TGTGCCAGCAGGCCGACAGGGACCGGGGAGCTGTTTTTT
TRBV5-6	TRBJ1-2	NA	13	NA	CASSLRGTGGYTF	TGTGCCAGCAGCTTAAGGGGCACGGGCGGCTACACCTTC
TRBV10-2	TRBJ2-1	NA	14	TRBD1	CASRGGQGNNEQFF	TGCGCCAGCAGGGGGGGACAGGGGAACAATGAGCAGTTCTTC
TRBV5-1	TRBJ1-5	NA	14	NA	CASSLVAGNQPQHF	TGCGCCAGCAGCTTGGTGGCGGGAAATCAGCCCCAGCATTTT
TRBV7-9	TRBJ1-1	NA	12	NA	CASSLDKGEAFF	TGTGCCAGCAGCTTGGACAAAGGGGAAGCTTTCTTT
TRBV7-7	TRBJ2-5	NA	15	NA	CASSLGRGAGETQYF	TGTGCTAGCAGCTTGGGTCGGGGGGCAGGAGAGACCCAGTACTTC
TRBV5-4	TRBJ2-3	NA	15	TRBD1	CASSLTGAGTDTQYF	TGTGCCAGCAGTCTAACAGGGGCCGGCACAGATACGCAGTATTTT
TRBV2	TRBJ1-6	NA	12	NA	CASSDLQVPLHF	TGTGCCAGCAGTGATTTACAGGTCCCCCTCCACTTT
TRBV6-1	TRBJ2-1	NA	17	NA	CASSEVGWGASYNEQFF	TGTGCCAGCAGTGAAGTGGGTTGGGGGGCGTCCTACAATGAGCAGTTCTTC
TRBV30	TRBJ2-4	NA	14	TRBD2	CDNGGVPAKNIQYF	TGTGACAATGGGGGGGTTCCAGCCAAAAACATTCAGTACTTC
TRBV7-9	TRBJ2-7	NA	15	NA	CASSLAPQGAGEQYF	TGTGCCAGCAGCTTAGCCCCGCAGGGAGCCGGCGAGCAGTACTTC
TRBV6-5	TRBJ1-1	few	13	NA	CASSTSRTLEAFF	TGTGCCAGCAGTACCTCGCGGACACTCGAAGCTTTCTTT
TRBV9	TRBJ2-2	NA	17	NA	CASSVEGNTVRPGELFF	TGTGCCAGCAGCGTAGAGGGGAATACGGTTCGTCCCGGGGAGCTGTTTTTT
TRBV29-1	TRBJ2-5	once	15	NA	CSVERLGGPGETQYF	TGCAGCGTTGAGAGACTAGGAGGCCCAGGGGAGACCCAGTACTTC
TRBV7-9	TRBJ2-7	few	14	NA	CASSLQGYGNEQYF	TGTGCCAGCAGCTTACAGGGTTACGGAAACGAGCAGTACTTC
TRBV13	TRBJ2-3	NA	13	NA	CASSLSITDTQYF	TGTGCCAGCAGCCTAAGTATCACAGATACGCAGTATTTT
TRBV7-9	TRBJ2-5	NA	13	NA	CASSSPGSGTQYF	TGTGCCAGCAGCTCCCCAGGGTCAGGGACCCAGTACTTC
TRBV7-9	TRBJ2-2	few	13	NA	CATLSSISGELFF	TGTGCCACCCTCTCTTCTATATCCGGGGAGCTGTTTTTT
TRBV28	TRBJ1-6	NA	16	NA	CASSQTTDRVYSPLHF	TGTGCCAGCAGTCAAACCACGGACAGAGTCTATTCACCCCTCCACTTT
TRBV30	TRBJ2-6	NA	15	NA	CAWSARGSGANVLTF	TGTGCCTGGAGTGCCCGTGGCTCTGGGGCCAACGTCCTGACTTTC
TRBV11-3	TRBJ2-2	large	18	NA	CASTHQGPGAVNTGELFF	TGTGCCAGCACCCATCAGGGCCCCGGGGCGGTGAACACCGGGGAGCTGTTTTTT
TRBV5-6	TRBJ2-5	NA	13	NA	CASSLDRFETQYF	TGTGCCAGCAGCTTGGACAGATTTGAGACCCAGTACTTC
TRBV9	TRBJ1-6	NA	13	NA	CASSLVPNSPLHF	TGTGCCAGCAGCCTCGTTCCAAATTCACCCCTCCACTTT
TRBV4-1	TRBJ1-5	NA	18	NA	CASSQGWGGAGTNQPQHF	TGCGCCAGCAGCCAAGGTTGGGGCGGGGCCGGGACAAATCAGCCCCAGCATTTT
TRBV5-1	TRBJ2-3	NA	17	TRBD2	CASSLGLAGGPGDTQYF	TGCGCCAGCAGCTTGGGACTAGCGGGGGGGCCGGGGGATACGCAGTATTTT
TRBV6-1	TRBJ2-3	NA	13	NA	CAVLSYGTDTQYF	TGTGCCGTACTCAGTTACGGCACAGATACGCAGTATTTT
TRBV5-1	TRBJ2-7	NA	15	TRBD1	CASRSGTVNPYEQYF	TGCGCCAGCAGATCCGGGACAGTCAACCCCTACGAGCAGTACTTC
TRBV27	TRBJ2-5	NA	13	TRBD1	CASTKTGEETQYF	TGTGCCAGCACCAAAACAGGGGAAGAGACCCAGTACTTC
TRBV30	TRBJ1-6	NA	18	NA	CAWRLPGQLSSYNSPLHF	TGTGCCTGGAGACTACCTGGACAGTTGAGCTCCTATAATTCACCCCTCCACTTT
TRBV5-4	TRBJ1-1	few	15	NA	CASTGLGGVNTEAFF	TGTGCCAGCACTGGGTTAGGTGGGGTTAACACTGAAGCTTTCTTT
TRBV4-1	TRBJ1-2	NA	13	NA	CASSQDGSYGYTF	TGCGCCAGCAGCCAAGACGGGAGCTATGGCTACACCTTC
TRBV5-4	TRBJ2-5	NA	15	TRBD1	CASSLTPTGDETQYF	TGTGCCAGCAGCCTAACCCCGACAGGGGACGAGACCCAGTACTTC